What follows are 20 T cell receptor beta chains derived from one specimen sequenced in a study of blood T cell repertoires in COVID-19. The repertoire was sequenced with immunoSEQ multiplex PCR; TCRdb's copy has only in-frame clones and lacks some. This repertoire shows some 340,000 clones, around four fifths found once; its top ten account for about 2.7%. What was sequenced was peripheral blood. These TCRs come from a man aged 25-45 years with active or convalescent COVID-19.

The chain combines TRBV7-9 with TRBJ1-2; D ambiguous. With 1 base removed from V and 2 bases from J, the gap between germline ends came to 17 bases. The CDR3 sequence is 17 residues long. The germline gives CDR1 SEHNR, CDR2 FQNEAQ (reference sequence). CDR3 bases: TGTGCCAGCAGCTTAGTCACCCTCGAACAAGAAAACTATGGCTACACCTTC. Translated, it gives CASSLVTLEQENYGYTF.

This rearrangement joins TRBV9 to TRBJ2-2; 11 bases align to TRBD2. This CDR3 has 16 residues. V lost 4 bases to trimming and J lost 7 bases; unmatched junction nucleotides: 9. Germline V CDR1 and CDR2: SGDLS, YYNGEE. The CDR3 DNA follows: TGTGCCAGCAGCCATCCGGGACTAGCGGAAGTCGGGGAGCTGTTTTTT. Translating it yields CASSHPGLAEVGELFF.

V is TRBV3-1 (or the pseudogene TRBV3-2) and J is TRBJ2-7; weak D call: TRBD2 (7 bases). Germline V CDR1 and CDR2: LGHDT, YNNKEL (reference sequence). The ends were cut back, 3 bases at V and 5 bases at J, with 14 bases in the middle. The CDR3 length is 14 residues. The CDR3: CASSQGGGVHEQYF. The CDR3 region has the DNA TGTGCCAGCAGCCAGGGAGGGGGGGTCCACGAGCAGTACTTC.

The CDR3, as DNA: TGTGCCAGCAGCTTAAGGGGACAGTCCGAAGAGCAGTTCTTC. Amino acid sequence: CASSLRGQSEEQFF. V and J are TRBV7-9 and TRBJ2-1; 7 bases fit TRBD1. Trimming removed 2 bases from V and 10 bases from J; junction bases left unmatched: 8. There are 14 residues in the CDR3. The germline V gene has CDR1 SEHNR and CDR2 FQNEAQ (reference sequence).

This chain joins TRBV15 and TRBJ2-5; 8 bases line up with TRBD1. Germline V gene data show CDR1 as LNHNV and CDR2 as YYDKDF (reference sequence). The CDR3 loop spans 15 amino acids. After removal of 5 bases from V and 4 bases from J, the junction contained 9 bases not matched to a gene. The DNA of the CDR3 is TGTGCCACCAGCCAAGCCGGACAGGGTTTAGAGACCCAGTACTTC. Translation: CATSQAGQGLETQYF.

This chain links TRBV7-3 with TRBJ2-3, with 8 bases identical to TRBD2. Germline V gene data show CDR1 as SGHTA and CDR2 as FQGTGA. The CDR3 spans 15 residues. V shed 4 bases, J shed 1 base, and the junction held 4 bases outside the gene matches. The CDR3 sequence is CASSSGGGGTDTQYF. The CDR3 coding sequence is TGTGCCAGCAGCTCCGGGGGGGGTGGCACAGATACGCAGTATTTT.

The chain employs TRBV6-5 and TRBJ2-1, with 9 bases identical to TRBD1. From germline, CDR1 is MNHEY and CDR2 SVGAGI. Trimming at V came to 2 bases and at J to 7 bases, leaving 9 bases not matched to a gene. CDR3 length: 16 amino acids. CDR3 region: CASSYRSGTGWNEQFF. The CDR3 nucleotides are TGTGCCAGCAGTTACCGATCCGGGACAGGGTGGAATGAGCAGTTCTTC.

The chain is built from TRBV3-1 (or the pseudogene TRBV3-2) and TRBJ2-7; 14 nucleotides agree with TRBD2. After removal of 3 bases from V and 5 bases from J, the junction contained 6 bases not matched to a gene. The CDR3 loop spans 16 amino acids. Germline V CDR1 and CDR2: LGHDT, YNNKEL (reference sequence). The DNA of the CDR3 is TGTGCCAGCAGCCAGACCACGGGACTAGCGGGGGACGAGCAGTACTTC. Protein product: CASSQTTGLAGDEQYF.

The V gene is TRBV2, the J gene TRBJ1-5; D gene ambiguous. Trimming removed 11 bases at V and 3 bases at J, with 14 bases between. CDR3 length: 13 amino acids. Germline V gene sequence: CDR1 SNHLY, CDR2 FYNNEI. CDR3 nucleotide sequence: TGTGCCCTTGGGTGGCAGGTCAATCAGCCCCAGCATTTT. It is translated as CALGWQVNQPQHF. Drawing the rest from reference TRBV2 and TRBJ1-5, the complete variable domain is EPEVTQTPSHQVTQMGQEVILRCVPISNHLYFYWYRQILGQKVEFLVSFYNNEISEKSEIFDDQFSVERPDGSNFTLKIRSTKLEDSAMYFCALGWQVNQPQHFGDGTRLSIL.

Comment on this clone: The sample has other DNA sequences that encode this CDR3 too. The V call is TRBV24-1, the J call TRBJ1-3, with D unresolved. Trimming stripped 3 bases from V and 0 bases from J, with 8 bases between. The CDR3 sequence is 15 residues long. The germline V gene has CDR1 KGHDR and CDR2 SFDVKD. In DNA, the CDR3 is TGTGCCACCAGTGATCCTAGGCTCTCTGGAAACACCATATATTTT. It is translated as CATSDPRLSGNTIYF.

CDR3 nucleotides: TGTGCCAGCAGCTTTTCTAGCGGGATGCGAGAGCAGTACTTC. Translation: CASSFSSGMREQYF. This rearrangement joins TRBV7-2 to TRBJ2-7; 9 bases agree with TRBD2. Germline V gene lookup returns CDR1 SGHTA and CDR2 FQGNSA. The CDR3 loop spans 14 amino acids. With 3 bases clipped from V and 7 bases from J, the junction kept 7 bases outside the gene matches.

The chain combines TRBV12-3 or TRBV12-4 with TRBJ1-2, with D perhaps TRBD1 (6 bases). The CDR3 length is 13 residues. Trimming took off 5 bases at V and 8 bases at J, with 15 bases between the two ends. The CDR3 DNA follows: TGTGCCAGCAGTCCCACAGGGTTTGCCGGCTACACCTTC. It translates to CASSPTGFAGYTF.

The chain employs TRBV20-1 and TRBJ2-7, with D maybe TRBD2 (5 bases). This CDR3 is 15 amino acids long. V was trimmed by 3 bases and J by 2 bases, leaving 17 bases between them. Germline assignment: CDR1 DFQATT and CDR2 SNEGSKA (reference sequence). The CDR3 sequence: CSASSRETWPYEQYF. The CDR3, as DNA: TGCAGTGCTAGTTCTCGGGAAACTTGGCCCTACGAGCAGTACTTC.

V is TRBV11-1 and J is TRBJ2-7; 8 bases line up with TRBD2. CDR1 SGHAT and CDR2 FQDESV come from the germline V gene (reference sequence). This CDR3 has 13 amino acids. With V trimmed by 4 bases and J by 6 bases, 5 bases remained unmatched. The CDR3 DNA reads TGTGCCAGCAGCTCGGGACTAGTCCGCGAGCAGTACTTC. Protein sequence: CASSSGLVREQYF.

This chain joins TRBV19 and TRBJ1-6; tentatively, D is TRBD1 (5 bases). CDR1 is LNHDA and CDR2 is SQIVND in the germline V gene (reference sequence). V was clipped by 3 bases and J by 3 bases, with 12 bases between them. CDR3 length equals 16 residues. As DNA, the CDR3 is TGTGCCAGTAGTATCCGACAGATTTACTATAATTCACCCCTCCACTTT. As protein: CASSIRQIYYNSPLHF.

The chain combines TRBV19 with TRBJ1-4; possible D gene TRBD1, 5 bases. Germline lookup yields CDR1 LNHDA and CDR2 SQIVND (reference sequence). V was shortened by 6 bases and J by 8 bases, with 13 bases between the two germline ends. This CDR3 is built from 13 residues. The CDR3 DNA reads as TGTGCCAGTAGGCCGGGGGAGGAAGAAAAACTGTTTTTT. It codes for CASRPGEEEKLFF.

The V and J genes are TRBV12-3 or TRBV12-4 and TRBJ1-5, with TRBD1 as a possible D gene (5 bases). This CDR3 contains 13 residues. With 5 bases removed from V and 6 bases from J, the gap between germline ends came to 11 bases. The CDR3 spells CASSLPGGQPQHF. The CDR3, as DNA: TGTGCCAGCAGTCTCCCGGGGGGTCAGCCCCAGCATTTT.

The J gene is TRBJ1-1, the V gene TRBV19, with D possibly TRBD1 on 6 matching bases. V gave up 8 bases and J gave up 2 bases, with 12 bases separating them. The germline gives CDR1 LNHDA, CDR2 SQIVND (reference sequence). This CDR3 is 13 amino acids long. CDR3 residues: CASSRGSNTEAFF. CDR3 coding DNA: TGTGCCAGTTCCAGGGGCTCAAACACTGAAGCTTTCTTT.

The chain uses TRBV27 and TRBJ1-1; a possible D gene is TRBD1 (5 bases). V lost 3 bases and J 2 bases, leaving 13 bases between the germline ends. Germline V CDR1 and CDR2: MNHEY, SMNVEV (reference sequence). The CDR3 loop spans 15 amino acids. Here the CDR3 reads CASSFLFGGNTEAFF. As DNA, the CDR3 is TGTGCCAGCAGTTTCCTCTTCGGGGGAAACACTGAAGCTTTCTTT.

The rearrangement joins TRBV18 to TRBJ2-2; D may be TRBD1 (7 bases). The CDR3 spans 15 residues. Germline V gene sequence: CDR1 KGHSH, CDR2 LQKENI. The V end lost 3 bases, the J end lost 7 bases, and 15 bases lay between the germline ends. The CDR3 DNA is TGTGCCAGCTCACCGCGCGGGACAGATCACGGGGAGCTGTTTTTT. Residues: CASSPRGTDHGELFF. The variable domain in full, completed from reference TRBV18 and TRBJ2-2, reads NAGVMQNPRHLVRRRGQEARLRCSPMKGHSHVYWYRQLPEEGLKFMVYLQKENIIDESGMPKERFSAEFPKEGPSILRIQQVVRGDSAAYFCASSPRGTDHGELFFGEGSRLTVL.